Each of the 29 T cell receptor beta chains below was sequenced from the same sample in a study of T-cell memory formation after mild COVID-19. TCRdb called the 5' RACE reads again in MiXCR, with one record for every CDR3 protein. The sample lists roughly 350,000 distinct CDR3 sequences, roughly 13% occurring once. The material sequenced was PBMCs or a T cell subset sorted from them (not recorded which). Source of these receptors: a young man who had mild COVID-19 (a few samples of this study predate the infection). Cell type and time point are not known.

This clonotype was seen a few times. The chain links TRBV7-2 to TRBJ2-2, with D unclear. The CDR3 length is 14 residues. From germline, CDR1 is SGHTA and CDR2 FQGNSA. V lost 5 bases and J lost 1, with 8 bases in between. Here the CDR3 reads CASSPDWNTGELFF. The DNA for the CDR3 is TGTGCCAGCAGCCCCGACTGGAACACCGGGGAGCTGTTTTTT.

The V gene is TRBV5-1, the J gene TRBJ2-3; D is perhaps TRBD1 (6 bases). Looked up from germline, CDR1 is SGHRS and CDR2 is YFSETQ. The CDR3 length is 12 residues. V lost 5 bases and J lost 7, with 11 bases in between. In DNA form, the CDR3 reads TGCGCCAGCAGACAACAGGGTAATACGCAGTATTTT. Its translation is CASRQQGNTQYF.

CDR3 nucleotides: TGCGCCAGCAGCTTGGGACCGGGCCGGGACACTGAAGCTTTCTTT. This gives the protein CASSLGPGRDTEAFF. The rearrangement uses TRBV5-1 and TRBJ1-1; no definite D call. Between the trimmed V and J ends, which lost 0 bases and 3 bases, there was a span of 12 bases. CDR3 length equals 15 residues. Germline V CDR1 and CDR2: SGHRS, YFSETQ. Full variable domain (missing parts from reference TRBV5-1 and TRBJ1-1): KAGVTQTPRYLIKTRGQQVTLSCSPISGHRSVSWYQQTPGQGLQFLFEYFSETQRNKGNFPGRFSGRQFSNSRSEMNVSTLELGDSALYLCASSLGPGRDTEAFFGQGTRLTVV.

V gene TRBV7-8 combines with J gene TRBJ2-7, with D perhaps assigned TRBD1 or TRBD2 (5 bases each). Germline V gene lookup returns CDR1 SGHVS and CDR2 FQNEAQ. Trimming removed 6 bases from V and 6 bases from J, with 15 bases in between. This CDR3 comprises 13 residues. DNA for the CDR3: TGTGCCAGCAGTCCTGAAACGGGGCCCGAGCAGTACTTC. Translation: CASSPETGPEQYF.

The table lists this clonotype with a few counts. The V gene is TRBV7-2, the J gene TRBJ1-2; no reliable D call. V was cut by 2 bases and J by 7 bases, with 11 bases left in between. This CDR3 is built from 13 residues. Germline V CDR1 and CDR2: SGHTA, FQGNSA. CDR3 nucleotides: TGTGCCAGCAGCTTAATAGGTGCGGGTGGCTACACCTTC. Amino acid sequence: CASSLIGAGGYTF.

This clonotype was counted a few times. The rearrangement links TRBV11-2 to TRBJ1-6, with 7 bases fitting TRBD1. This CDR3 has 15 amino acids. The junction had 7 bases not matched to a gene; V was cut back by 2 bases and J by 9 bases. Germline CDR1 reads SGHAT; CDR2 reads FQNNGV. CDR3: CASSLNRDRLSPLHF. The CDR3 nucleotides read TGTGCCAGCAGCTTAAACCGGGACAGACTTTCACCCCTCCACTTT. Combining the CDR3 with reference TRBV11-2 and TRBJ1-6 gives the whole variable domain EAGVAQSPRYKIIEKRQSVAFWCNPISGHATLYWYQQILGQGPKLLIQFQNNGVVDDSQLPKDRFSAERLKGVDSTLKIQPAKLEDSAVYLCASSLNRDRLSPLHFGNGTRLTVT.

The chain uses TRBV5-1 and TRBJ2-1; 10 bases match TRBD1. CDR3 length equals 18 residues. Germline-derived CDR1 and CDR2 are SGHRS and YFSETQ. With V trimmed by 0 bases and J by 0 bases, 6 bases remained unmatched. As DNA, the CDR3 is TGCGCCAGCAGCTTGGGACAGGGGGCGTCAGGCTCCTACAATGAGCAGTTCTTC. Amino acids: CASSLGQGASGSYNEQFF.

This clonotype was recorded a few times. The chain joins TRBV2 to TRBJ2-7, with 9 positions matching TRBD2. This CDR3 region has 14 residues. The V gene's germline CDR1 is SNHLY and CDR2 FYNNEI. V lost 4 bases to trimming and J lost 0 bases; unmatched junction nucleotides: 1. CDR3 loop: CASSVAGDSYEQYF. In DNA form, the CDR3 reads TGTGCCAGCAGTGTAGCGGGGGACTCCTACGAGCAGTACTTC. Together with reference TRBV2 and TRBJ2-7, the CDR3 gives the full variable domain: EPEVTQTPSHQVTQMGQEVILRCVPISNHLYFYWYRQILGQKVEFLVSFYNNEISEKSEIFDDQFSVERPDGSNFTLKIRSTKLEDSAMYFCASSVAGDSYEQYFGPGTRLTVT.

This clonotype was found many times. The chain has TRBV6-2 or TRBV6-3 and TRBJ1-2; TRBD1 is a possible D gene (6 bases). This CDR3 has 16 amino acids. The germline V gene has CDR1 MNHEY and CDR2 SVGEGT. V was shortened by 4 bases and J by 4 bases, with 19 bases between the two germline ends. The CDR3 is CASSSVLKDRLYGYTF. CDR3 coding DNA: TGTGCCAGCAGTTCCGTCCTGAAAGACAGGCTCTATGGCTACACCTTC.

Written as DNA, the CDR3 is TGTGCCAGCAGCTTAGATCTACAGGACAGGAGTTCTAATGAAAAACTGTTTTTT. It codes for CASSLDLQDRSSNEKLFF. This chain joins TRBV11-3 and TRBJ1-4; 7 bases agree with TRBD1. The CDR3 runs 18 residues. The V gene end was trimmed by 0 bases and the J gene end by 3 bases; junction bases not matched to a gene: 10. Germline lookup yields CDR1 SGHNT and CDR2 YENEEA.

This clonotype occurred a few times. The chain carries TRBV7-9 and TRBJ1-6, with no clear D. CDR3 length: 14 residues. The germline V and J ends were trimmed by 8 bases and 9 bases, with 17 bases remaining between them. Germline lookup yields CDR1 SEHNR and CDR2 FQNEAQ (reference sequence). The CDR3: CASEYGPYSSPLHF. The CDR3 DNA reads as TGTGCCAGCGAATACGGGCCTTACAGTTCACCCCTCCACTTT. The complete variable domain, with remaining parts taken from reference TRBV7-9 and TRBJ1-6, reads DTGVSQNPRHKITKRGQNVTFRCDPISEHNRLYWYRQTLGQGPEFLTYFQNEAQLEKSRLLSDRFSAERPKGSFSTLEIQRTEQGDSAMYLCASEYGPYSSPLHFGNGTRLTVT.

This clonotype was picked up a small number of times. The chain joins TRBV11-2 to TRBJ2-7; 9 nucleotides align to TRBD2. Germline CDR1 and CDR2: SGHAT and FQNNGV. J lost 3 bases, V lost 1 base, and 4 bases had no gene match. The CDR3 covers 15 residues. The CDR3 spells CASSLASGGFYEQYF. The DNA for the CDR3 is TGTGCCAGCAGCTTAGCCAGCGGGGGGTTCTACGAGCAGTACTTC. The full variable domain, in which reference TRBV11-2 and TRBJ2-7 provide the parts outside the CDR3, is EAGVAQSPRYKIIEKRQSVAFWCNPISGHATLYWYQQILGQGPKLLIQFQNNGVVDDSQLPKDRFSAERLKGVDSTLKIQPAKLEDSAVYLCASSLASGGFYEQYFGPGTRLTVT.

The CDR3 DNA follows: TGTGCCAGCTCACCTGGGACAGGGATAAATAGGGAAGCTTTCTTT. Translated, it gives CASSPGTGINREAFF. The V gene is TRBV18, the J gene TRBJ1-1, with 9 nucleotides matching TRBD1. Trimming at V came to 3 bases and at J to 8 bases, leaving 10 bases not matched to a gene. Germline CDR1 KGHSH, CDR2 LQKENI. This CDR3 spans 15 amino acids.

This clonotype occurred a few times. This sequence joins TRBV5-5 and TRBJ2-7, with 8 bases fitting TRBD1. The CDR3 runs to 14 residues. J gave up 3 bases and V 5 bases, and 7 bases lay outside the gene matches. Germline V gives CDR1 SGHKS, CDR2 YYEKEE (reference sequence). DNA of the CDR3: TGTGCCAGCAGTCCAACCGGGACAGGCTACGAGCAGTACTTC. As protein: CASSPTGTGYEQYF.

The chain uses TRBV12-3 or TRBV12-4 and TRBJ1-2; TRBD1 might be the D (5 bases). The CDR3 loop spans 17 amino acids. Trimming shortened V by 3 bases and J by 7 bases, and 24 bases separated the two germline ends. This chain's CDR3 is CASSLGGVGGSMSGYTF. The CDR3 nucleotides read TGTGCCAGCAGTTTGGGTGGAGTCGGGGGTTCTATGTCTGGCTACACCTTC.

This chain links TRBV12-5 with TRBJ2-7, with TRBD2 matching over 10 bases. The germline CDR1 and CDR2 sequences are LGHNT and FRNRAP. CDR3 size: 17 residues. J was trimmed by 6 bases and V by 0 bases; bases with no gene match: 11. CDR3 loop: CASGLVTELAGECEQYV. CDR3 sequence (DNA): TGTGCTAGTGGTTTGGTAACAGAGCTAGCGGGGGAGTGCGAGCAGTACGTC.

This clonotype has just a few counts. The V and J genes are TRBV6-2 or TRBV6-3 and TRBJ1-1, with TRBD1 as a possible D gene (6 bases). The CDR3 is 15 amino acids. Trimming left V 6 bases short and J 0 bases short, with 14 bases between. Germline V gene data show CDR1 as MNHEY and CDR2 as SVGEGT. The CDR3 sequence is CASSSRGQLNTEAFF. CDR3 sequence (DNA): TGTGCCAGCAGCTCACGGGGGCAGTTGAACACTGAAGCTTTCTTT.

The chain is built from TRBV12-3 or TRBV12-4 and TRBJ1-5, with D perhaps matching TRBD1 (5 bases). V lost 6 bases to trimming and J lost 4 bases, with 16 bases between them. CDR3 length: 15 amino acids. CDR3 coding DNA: TGTGCCAGCAGCCCCATGGGGGTCCAGAATCAGCCCCAGCATTTT. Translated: CASSPMGVQNQPQHF.

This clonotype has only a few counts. This chain's CDR3 is CASSLLTNTGELFF. CDR3 DNA sequence: TGTGCCAGCAGCCTCCTGACGAACACCGGGGAGCTGTTTTTT. V gene TRBV3-1 combines with J gene TRBJ2-2; D not resolved. Germline-derived CDR1 and CDR2 are LGHDT and YNNKEL (reference sequence). V was trimmed by 4 bases and J by 0 bases, leaving 6 bases between them. CDR3 length: 14 residues.

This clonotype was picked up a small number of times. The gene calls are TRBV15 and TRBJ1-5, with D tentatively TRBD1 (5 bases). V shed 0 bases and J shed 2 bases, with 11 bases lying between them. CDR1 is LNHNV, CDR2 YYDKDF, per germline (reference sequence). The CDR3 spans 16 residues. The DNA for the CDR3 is TGTGCCACCAGCAGAGATTTCGGGGGACGCAATCAGCCCCAGCATTTT. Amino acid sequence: CATSRDFGGRNQPQHF.

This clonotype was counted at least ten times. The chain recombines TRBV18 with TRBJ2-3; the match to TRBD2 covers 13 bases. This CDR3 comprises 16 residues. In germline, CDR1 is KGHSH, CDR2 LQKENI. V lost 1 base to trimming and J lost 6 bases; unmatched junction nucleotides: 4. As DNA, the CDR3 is TGTGCCAGCTCACCACGGACTAGCGGGAGTGGTGATACGCAGTATTTT. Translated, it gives CASSPRTSGSGDTQYF.

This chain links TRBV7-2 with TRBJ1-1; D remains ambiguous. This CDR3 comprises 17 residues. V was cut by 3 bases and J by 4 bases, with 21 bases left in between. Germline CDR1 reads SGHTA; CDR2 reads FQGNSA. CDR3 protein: CASSLPGRGVRTTEAFF. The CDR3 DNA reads TGTGCCAGCAGCTTGCCGGGTAGAGGAGTGAGGACCACTGAAGCTTTCTTT.

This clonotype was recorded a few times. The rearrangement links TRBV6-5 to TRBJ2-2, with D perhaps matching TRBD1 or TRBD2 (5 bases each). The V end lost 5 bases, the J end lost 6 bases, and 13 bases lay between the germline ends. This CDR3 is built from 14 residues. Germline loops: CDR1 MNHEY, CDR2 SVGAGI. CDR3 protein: CASSTGTYAGELFF. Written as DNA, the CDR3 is TGTGCCAGCAGTACCGGGACCTACGCCGGGGAGCTGTTTTTT.

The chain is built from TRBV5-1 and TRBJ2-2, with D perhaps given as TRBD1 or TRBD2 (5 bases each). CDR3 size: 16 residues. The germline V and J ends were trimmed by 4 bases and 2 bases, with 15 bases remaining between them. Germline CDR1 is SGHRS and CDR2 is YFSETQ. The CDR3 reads CASSPTGTANTGELFF. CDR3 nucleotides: TGCGCCAGCAGCCCCACCGGGACGGCAAACACCGGGGAGCTGTTTTTT.

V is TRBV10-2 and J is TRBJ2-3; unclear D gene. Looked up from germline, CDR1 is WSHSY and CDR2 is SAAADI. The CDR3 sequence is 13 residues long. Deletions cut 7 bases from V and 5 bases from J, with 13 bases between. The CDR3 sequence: CASTPFAVDTQYF. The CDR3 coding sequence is TGCGCCAGCACGCCGTTCGCGGTAGATACGCAGTATTTT.

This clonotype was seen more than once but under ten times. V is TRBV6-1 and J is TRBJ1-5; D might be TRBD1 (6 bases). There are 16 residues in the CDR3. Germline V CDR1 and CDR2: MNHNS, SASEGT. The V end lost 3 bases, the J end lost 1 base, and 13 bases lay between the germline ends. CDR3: CASSEPRGGSNQPQHF. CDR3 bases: TGTGCCAGCAGTGAGCCCAGGGGTGGAAGCAATCAGCCCCAGCATTTT.

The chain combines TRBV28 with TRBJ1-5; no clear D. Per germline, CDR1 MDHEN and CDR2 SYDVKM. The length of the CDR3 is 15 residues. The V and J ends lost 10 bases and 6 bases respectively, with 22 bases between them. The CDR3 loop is CATIGSGPVGQPQHF. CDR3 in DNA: TGTGCCACCATCGGTAGTGGGCCTGTCGGTCAGCCCCAGCATTTT.

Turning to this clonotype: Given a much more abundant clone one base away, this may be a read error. CDR3 sequence (DNA): TGTGCCAGCAGCTCCAGCTCCTACGAGCAGTACGTC. It translates to CASSSSSYEQYV. The V and J genes are TRBV6-2 or TRBV6-3 and TRBJ2-7; D gene uncertain. V was cut by 6 bases and J by 0 bases, with 6 bases left in between. Per the germline V gene, CDR1 is MNHEY and CDR2 is SVGEGT. There are 12 residues in the CDR3.

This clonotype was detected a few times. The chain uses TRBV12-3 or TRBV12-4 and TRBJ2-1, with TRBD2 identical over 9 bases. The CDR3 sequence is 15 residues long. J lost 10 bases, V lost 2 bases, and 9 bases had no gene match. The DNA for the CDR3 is TGTGCCAGCAGTTTAAAGCTAGCGGGGACACGAGAGCAGTTCTTC. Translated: CASSLKLAGTREQFF.